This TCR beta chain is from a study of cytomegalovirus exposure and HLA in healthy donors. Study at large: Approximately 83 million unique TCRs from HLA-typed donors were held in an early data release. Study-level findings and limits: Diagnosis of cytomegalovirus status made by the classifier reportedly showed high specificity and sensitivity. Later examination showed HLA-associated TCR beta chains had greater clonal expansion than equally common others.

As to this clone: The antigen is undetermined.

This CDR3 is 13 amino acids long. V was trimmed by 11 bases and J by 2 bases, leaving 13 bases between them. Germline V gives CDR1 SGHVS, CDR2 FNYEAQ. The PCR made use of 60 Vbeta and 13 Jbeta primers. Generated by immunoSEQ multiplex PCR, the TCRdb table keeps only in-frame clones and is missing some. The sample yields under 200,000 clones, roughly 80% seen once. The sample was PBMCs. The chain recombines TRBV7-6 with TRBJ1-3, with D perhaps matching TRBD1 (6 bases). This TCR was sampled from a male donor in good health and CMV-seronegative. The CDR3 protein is CASTGSPGNTIYF. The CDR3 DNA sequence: TGTGCCTCTACAGGGTCCCCTGGAAACACCATATATTTT.